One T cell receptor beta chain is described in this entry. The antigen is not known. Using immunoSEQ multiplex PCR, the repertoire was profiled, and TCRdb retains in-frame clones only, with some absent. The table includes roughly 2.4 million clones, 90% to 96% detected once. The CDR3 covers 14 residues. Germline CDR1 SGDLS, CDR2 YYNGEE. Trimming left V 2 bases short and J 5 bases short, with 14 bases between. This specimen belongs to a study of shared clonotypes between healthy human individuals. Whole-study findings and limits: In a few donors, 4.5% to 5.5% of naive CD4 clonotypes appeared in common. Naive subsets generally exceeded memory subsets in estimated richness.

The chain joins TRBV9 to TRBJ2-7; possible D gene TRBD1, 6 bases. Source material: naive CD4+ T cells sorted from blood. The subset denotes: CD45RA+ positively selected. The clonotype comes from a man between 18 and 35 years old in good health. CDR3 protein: CASSVRDKGNEQYF. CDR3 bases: TGTGCCAGCAGCGTCCGGGACAAAGGGAACGAGCAGTACTTC. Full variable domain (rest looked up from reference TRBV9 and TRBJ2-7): DSGVTQTPKHLITATGQRVTLRCSPRSGDLSVYWYQQSLDQGLQFLIQYYNGEERAKGNILERFSAQQFPDLHSELNLSSLELGDSALYFCASSVRDKGNEQYFGPGTRLTVT.